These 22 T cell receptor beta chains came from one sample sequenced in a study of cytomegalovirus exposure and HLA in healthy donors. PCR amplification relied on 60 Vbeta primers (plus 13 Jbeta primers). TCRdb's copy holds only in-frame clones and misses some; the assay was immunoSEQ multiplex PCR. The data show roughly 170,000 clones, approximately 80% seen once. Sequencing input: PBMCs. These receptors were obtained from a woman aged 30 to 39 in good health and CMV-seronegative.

The CDR3 here is CASTSGYQETQYF. The CDR3 coding sequence is TGTGCCAGCACGTCGGGGTATCAAGAGACCCAGTACTTC. The chain joins TRBV27 to TRBJ2-5; D perhaps matches TRBD2 (5 bases). Germline V CDR1 and CDR2: MNHEY, SMNVEV (reference sequence). The V and J ends lost 7 bases and 2 bases respectively, with 11 bases between them. The length of the CDR3 is 13 residues.

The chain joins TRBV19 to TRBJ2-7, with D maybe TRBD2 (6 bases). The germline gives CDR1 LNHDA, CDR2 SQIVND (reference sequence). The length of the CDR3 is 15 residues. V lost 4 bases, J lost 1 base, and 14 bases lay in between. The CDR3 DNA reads TGTGCCAGTAGTAGACGCGGGGACCGATCCTACGAGCAGTACTTC. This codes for CASSRRGDRSYEQYF.

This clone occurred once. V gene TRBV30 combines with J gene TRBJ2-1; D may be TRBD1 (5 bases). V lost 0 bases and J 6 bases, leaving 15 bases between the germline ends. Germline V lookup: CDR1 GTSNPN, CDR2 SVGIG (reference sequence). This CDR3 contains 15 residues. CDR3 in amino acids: CAWSVRRAVFNEQFF. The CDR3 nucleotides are TGTGCCTGGAGTGTACGCAGGGCCGTTTTCAATGAGCAGTTCTTC.

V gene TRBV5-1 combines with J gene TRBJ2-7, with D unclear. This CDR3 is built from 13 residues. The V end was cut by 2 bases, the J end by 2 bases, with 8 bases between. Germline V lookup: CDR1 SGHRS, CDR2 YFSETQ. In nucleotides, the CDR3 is TGCGCCAGCAGCTTCTCGGCGGCCTACGAGCAGTACTTC. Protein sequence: CASSFSAAYEQYF.

The CDR3 sequence: CAWSPRWGLAGGRGETQYF. The CDR3 nucleotides read TGTGCCTGGAGTCCCCGTTGGGGGCTAGCGGGGGGCCGGGGGGAGACCCAGTACTTC. The J gene is TRBJ2-5, the V gene TRBV30, with 11 bases fitting TRBD2. Looked up from germline, CDR1 is GTSNPN and CDR2 is SVGIG (reference sequence). Trimming removed 2 bases from V and 5 bases from J; junction bases left unmatched: 19. The CDR3 is 19 amino acids.

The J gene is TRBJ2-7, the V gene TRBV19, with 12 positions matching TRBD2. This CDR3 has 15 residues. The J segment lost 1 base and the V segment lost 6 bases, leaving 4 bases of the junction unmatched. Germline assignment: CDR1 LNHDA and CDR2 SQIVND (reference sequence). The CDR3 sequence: CASSPTSGRSYEQYF. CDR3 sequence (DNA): TGTGCCAGTAGCCCGACTAGCGGGAGATCCTACGAGCAGTACTTC.

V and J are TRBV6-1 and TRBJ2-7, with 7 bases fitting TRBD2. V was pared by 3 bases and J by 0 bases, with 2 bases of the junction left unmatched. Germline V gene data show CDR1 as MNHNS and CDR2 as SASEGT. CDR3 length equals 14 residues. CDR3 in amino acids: CASSERDYSYEQYF. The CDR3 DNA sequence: TGTGCCAGCAGTGAGAGGGACTACTCCTACGAGCAGTACTTC.

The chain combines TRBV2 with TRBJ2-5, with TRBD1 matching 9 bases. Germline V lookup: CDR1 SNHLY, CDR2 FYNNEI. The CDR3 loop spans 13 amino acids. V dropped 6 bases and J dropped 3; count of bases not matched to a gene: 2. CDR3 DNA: TGTGCCAGCAGCAGGGACAGGGAAGAGACCCAGTACTTC. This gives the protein CASSRDREETQYF.

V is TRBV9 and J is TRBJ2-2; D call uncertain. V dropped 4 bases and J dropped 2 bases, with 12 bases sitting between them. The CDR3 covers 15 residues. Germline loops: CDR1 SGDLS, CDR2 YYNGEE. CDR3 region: CASSLEALNTGELFF. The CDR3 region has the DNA TGTGCCAGCAGCCTTGAAGCCCTCAACACCGGGGAGCTGTTTTTT.

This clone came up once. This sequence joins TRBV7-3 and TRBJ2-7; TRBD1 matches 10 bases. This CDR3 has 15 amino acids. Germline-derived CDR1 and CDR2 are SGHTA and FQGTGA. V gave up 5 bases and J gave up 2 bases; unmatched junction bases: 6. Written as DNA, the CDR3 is TGTGCCAGCAGCATTACCGGGACAGGGGCCTACGAGCAGTACTTC. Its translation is CASSITGTGAYEQYF.

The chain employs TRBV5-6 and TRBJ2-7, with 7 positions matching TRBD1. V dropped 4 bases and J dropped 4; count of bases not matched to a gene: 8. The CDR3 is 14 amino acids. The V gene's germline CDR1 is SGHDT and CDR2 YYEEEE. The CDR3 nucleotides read TGTGCCAGCAGCCTGACGGGACAGAGATACGAGCAGTACTTC. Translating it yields CASSLTGQRYEQYF.

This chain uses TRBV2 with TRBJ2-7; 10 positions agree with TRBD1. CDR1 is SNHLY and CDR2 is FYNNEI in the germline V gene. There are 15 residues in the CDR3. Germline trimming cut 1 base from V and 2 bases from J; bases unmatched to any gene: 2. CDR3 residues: CASSEGQGAAYEQYF. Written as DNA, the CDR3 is TGTGCCAGCAGTGAAGGACAGGGGGCCGCCTACGAGCAGTACTTC.

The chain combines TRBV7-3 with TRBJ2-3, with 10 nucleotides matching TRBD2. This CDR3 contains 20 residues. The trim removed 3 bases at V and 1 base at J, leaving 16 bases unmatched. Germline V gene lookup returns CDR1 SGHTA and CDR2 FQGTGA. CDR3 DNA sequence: TGTGCCAGCAGCTTCCTGCGAAGGGGACTAGCGAAGATCGGCACAGATACGCAGTATTTT. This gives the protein CASSFLRRGLAKIGTDTQYF.

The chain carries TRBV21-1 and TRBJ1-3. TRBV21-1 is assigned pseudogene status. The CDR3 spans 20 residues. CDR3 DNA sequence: TGTGCCAGCAGCAAAGAACAGGAGGGGGGGTTAGCTGACTCTGGAAACACCATATATTTT. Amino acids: CASSKEQEGGLADSGNTIYF.

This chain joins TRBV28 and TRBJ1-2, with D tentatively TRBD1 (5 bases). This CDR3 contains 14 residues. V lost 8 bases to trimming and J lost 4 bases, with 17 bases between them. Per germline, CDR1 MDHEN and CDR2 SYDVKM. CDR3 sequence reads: CASSVPGGIYGYTF. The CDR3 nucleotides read TGTGCCAGCTCAGTACCGGGGGGAATCTATGGCTACACCTTC.

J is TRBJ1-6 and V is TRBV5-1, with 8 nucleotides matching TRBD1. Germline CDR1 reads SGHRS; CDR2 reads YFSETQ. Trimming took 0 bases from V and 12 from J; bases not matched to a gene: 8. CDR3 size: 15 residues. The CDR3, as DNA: TGCGCCAGCAGCTTGGCCGCAGGGGGCCGCGGACCCCTCCACTTT. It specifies CASSLAAGGRGPLHF.

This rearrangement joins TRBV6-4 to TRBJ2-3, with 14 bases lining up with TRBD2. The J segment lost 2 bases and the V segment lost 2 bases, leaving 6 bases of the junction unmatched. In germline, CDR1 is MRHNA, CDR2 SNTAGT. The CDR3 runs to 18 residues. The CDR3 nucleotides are TGTGCCAGCAGTGACCACGGACTAGCGGGGGGTTCCACAGATACGCAGTATTTT. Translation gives CASSDHGLAGGSTDTQYF.

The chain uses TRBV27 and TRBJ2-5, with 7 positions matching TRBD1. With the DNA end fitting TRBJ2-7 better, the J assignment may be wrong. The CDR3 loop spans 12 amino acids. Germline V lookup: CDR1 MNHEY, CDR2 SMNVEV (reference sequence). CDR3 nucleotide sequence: TGTGCCAGCATGGGACAGCCCTACGAGCAGTACTTC. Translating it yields CASMGQPYEQYF.

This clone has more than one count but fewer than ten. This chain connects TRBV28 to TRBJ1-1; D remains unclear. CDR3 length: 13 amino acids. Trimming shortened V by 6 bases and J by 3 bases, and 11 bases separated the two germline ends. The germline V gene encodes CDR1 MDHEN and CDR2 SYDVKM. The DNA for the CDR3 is TGTGCCAGCAGCCCTCCTTCGGACACTGAAGCTTTCTTT. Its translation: CASSPPSDTEAFF. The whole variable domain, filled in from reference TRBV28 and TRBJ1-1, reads DVKVTQSSRYLVKRTGEKVFLECVQDMDHENMFWYRQDPGLGLRLIYFSYDVKMKEKGDIPEGYSVSREKKERFSLILESASTNQTSMYLCASSPPSDTEAFFGQGTRLTVV.

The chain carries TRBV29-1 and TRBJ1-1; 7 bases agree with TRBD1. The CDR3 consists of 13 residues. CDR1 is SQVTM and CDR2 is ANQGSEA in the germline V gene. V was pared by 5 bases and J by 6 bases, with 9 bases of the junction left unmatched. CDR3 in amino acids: CSVYPDRRAEAFF. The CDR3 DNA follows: TGCAGCGTTTATCCGGACAGGAGAGCTGAAGCTTTCTTT.

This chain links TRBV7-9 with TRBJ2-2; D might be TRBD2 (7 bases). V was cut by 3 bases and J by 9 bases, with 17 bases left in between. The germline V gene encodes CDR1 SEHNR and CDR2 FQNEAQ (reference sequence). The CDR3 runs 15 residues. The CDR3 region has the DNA TGTGCCAGCAGCTTTACGGGGGGCGTTAACCGGGAGCTGTTTTTT. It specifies CASSFTGGVNRELFF.

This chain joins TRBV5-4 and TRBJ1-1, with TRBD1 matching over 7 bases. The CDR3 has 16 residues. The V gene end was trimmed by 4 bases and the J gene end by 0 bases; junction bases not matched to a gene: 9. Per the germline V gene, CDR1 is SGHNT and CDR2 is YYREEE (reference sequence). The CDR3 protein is CASSPGTDLMNTEAFF. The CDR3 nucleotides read TGTGCCAGCAGCCCCGGGACAGATCTAATGAACACTGAAGCTTTCTTT. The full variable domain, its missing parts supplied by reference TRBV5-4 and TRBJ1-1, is ETGVTQSPTHLIKTRGQQVTLRCSSQSGHNTVSWYQQALGQGPQFIFQYYREEENGRGNFPPRFSGLQFPNYSSELNVNALELDDSALYLCASSPGTDLMNTEAFFGQGTRLTVV.